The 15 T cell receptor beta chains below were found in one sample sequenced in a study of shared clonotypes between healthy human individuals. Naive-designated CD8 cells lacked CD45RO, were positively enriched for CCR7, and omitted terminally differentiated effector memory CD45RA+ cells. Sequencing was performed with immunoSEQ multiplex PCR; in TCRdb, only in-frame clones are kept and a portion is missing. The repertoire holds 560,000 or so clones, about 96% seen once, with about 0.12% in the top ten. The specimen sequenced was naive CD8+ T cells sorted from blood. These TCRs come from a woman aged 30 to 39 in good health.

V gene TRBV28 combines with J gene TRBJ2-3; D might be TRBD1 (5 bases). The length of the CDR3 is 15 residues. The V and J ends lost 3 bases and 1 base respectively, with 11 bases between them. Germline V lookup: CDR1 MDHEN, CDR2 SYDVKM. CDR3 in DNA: TGTGCCAGCAGTTTTAGGGGCCGGGGCACAGATACGCAGTATTTT. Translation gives CASSFRGRGTDTQYF.

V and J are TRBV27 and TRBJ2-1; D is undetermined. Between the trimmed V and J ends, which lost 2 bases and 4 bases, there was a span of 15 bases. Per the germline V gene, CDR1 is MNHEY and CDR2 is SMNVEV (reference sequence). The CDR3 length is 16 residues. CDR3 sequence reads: CASSLSTGTRYNEQFF. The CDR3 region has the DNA TGTGCCAGCAGTTTAAGTACGGGTACACGATACAATGAGCAGTTCTTC.

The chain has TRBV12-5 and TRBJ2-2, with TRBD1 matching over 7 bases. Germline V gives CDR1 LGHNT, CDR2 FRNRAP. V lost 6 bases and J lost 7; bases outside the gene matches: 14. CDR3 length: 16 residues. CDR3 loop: CASGNRDSLSGGELFF. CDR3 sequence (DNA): TGTGCTAGTGGGAACCGGGACAGCCTCTCGGGCGGGGAGCTGTTTTTT.

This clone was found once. CDR3: CASSLLPRIANYGYTF. The CDR3 coding sequence is TGTGCCAGCAGTCTCCTCCCCCGGATAGCTAACTATGGCTACACCTTC. V and J are TRBV28 and TRBJ1-2; D is ambiguous. The germline V gene has CDR1 MDHEN and CDR2 SYDVKM. The V end was cut by 5 bases, the J end by 0 bases, with 16 bases between. The CDR3 contains 16 residues.

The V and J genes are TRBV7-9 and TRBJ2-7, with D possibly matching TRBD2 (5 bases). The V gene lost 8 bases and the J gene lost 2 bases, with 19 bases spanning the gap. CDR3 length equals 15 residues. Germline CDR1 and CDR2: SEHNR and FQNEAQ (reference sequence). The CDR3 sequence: CASAPFGVQTYEQYF. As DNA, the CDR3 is TGTGCCAGCGCCCCCTTCGGGGTCCAGACCTACGAGCAGTACTTC.

This CDR3 reads CACWGQDSYNEQFF. CDR3 sequence (DNA): TGTGCCTGCTGGGGACAGGACTCCTACAATGAGCAGTTCTTC. This chain connects TRBV30 to TRBJ2-1; 8 bases are shared with TRBD1. This CDR3 is built from 14 residues. The germline V gene encodes CDR1 GTSNPN and CDR2 SVGIG (reference sequence). The V segment lost 6 bases and the J segment 0 bases; nucleotides outside the gene matches: 4.

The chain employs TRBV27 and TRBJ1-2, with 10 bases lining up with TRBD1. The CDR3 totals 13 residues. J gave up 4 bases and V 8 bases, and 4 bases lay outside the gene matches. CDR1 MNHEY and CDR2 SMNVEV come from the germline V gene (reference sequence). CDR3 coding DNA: TGTGCCAGCTCCGGGACAGGGGCCTATGGCTACACCTTC. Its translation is CASSGTGAYGYTF.

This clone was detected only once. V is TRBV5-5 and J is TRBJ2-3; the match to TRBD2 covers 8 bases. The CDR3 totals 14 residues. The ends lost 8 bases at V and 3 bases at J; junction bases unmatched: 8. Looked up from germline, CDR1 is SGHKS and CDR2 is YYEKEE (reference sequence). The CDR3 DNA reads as TGTGCCAGTTCACTAGCGGCAGGAACAGATACGCAGTATTTT. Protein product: CASSLAAGTDTQYF.

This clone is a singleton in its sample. The CDR3 loop is CASTPGVFVNTEAFF. The CDR3 nucleotides are TGTGCCAGTACCCCGGGGGTCTTTGTGAACACTGAAGCTTTCTTT. The chain couples TRBV19 to TRBJ1-1; TRBD1 might be the D (5 bases). Trimming left V 7 bases short and J 0 bases short, with 15 bases between. CDR3 size: 15 residues. Germline CDR1 reads LNHDA; CDR2 reads SQIVND (reference sequence).

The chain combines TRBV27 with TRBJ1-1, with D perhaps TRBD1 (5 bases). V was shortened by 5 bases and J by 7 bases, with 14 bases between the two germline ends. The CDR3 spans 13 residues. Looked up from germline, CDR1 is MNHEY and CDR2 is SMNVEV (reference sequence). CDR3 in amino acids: CASSPAGRSEAFF. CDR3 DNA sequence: TGTGCCAGCAGTCCCGCAGGGCGCAGTGAAGCTTTCTTT.

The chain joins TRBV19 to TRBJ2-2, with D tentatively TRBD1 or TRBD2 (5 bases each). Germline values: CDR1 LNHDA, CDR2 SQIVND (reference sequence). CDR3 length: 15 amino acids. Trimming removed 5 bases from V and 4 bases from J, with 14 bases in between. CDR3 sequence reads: CASSPIRDGTGELFF. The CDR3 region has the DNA TGTGCCAGTAGTCCTATCAGGGACGGCACCGGGGAGCTGTTTTTT. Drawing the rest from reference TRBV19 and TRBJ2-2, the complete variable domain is DGGITQSPKYLFRKEGQNVTLSCEQNLNHDAMYWYRQDPGQGLRLIYYSQIVNDFQKGDIAEGYSVSREKKESFPLTVTSAQKNPTAFYLCASSPIRDGTGELFFGEGSRLTVL.

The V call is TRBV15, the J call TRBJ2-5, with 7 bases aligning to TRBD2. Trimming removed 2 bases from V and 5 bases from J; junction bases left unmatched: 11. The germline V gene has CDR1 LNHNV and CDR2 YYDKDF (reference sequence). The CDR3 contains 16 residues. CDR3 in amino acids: CATSRPPAGEGETQYF. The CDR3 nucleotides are TGTGCCACCAGCAGACCTCCGGCGGGAGAGGGCGAGACCCAGTACTTC.

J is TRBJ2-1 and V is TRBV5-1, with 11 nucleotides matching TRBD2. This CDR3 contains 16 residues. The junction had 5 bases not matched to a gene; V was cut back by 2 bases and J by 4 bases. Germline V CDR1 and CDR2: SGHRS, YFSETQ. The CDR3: CASSFPTSGEYNEQFF. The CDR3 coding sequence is TGCGCCAGCAGCTTTCCGACTAGCGGGGAATACAATGAGCAGTTCTTC.

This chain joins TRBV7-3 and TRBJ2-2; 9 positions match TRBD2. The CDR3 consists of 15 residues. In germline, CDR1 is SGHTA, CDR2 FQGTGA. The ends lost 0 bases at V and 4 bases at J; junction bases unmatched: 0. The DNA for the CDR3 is TGTGCCAGCAGCTTAACTAGCGGGGGCACCGGGGAGCTGTTTTTT. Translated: CASSLTSGGTGELFF.

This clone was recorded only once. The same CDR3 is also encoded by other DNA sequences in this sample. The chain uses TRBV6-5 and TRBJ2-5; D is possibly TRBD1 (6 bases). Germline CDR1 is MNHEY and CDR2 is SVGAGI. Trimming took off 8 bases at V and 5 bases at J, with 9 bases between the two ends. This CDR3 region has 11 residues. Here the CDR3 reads CASRRGETQYF. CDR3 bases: TGTGCCAGCCGAAGGGGGGAGACCCAGTACTTC.